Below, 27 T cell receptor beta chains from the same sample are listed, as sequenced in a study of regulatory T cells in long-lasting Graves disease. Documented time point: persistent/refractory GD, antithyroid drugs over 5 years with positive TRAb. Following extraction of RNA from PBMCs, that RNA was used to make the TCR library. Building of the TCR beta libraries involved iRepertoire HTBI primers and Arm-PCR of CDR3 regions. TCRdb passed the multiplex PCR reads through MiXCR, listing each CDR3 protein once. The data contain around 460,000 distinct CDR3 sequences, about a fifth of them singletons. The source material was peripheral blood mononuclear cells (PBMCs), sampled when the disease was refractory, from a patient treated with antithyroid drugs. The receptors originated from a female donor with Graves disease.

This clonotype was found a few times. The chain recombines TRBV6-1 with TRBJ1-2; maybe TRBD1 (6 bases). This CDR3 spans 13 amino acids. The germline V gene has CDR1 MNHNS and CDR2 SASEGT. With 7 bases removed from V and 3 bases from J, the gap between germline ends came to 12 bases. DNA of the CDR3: TGTGCCAGCACCCTCGCAGGGGACTATGGCTACACCTTC. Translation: CASTLAGDYGYTF.

The CDR3 nucleotides read TGTGCCAGCATCCCCCTCGGCCGGGGTACCGGGGAGCTGTTTTTT. Amino acids: CASIPLGRGTGELFF. The chain couples TRBV11-2 to TRBJ2-2; possibly TRBD2 for D (5 bases). V dropped 7 bases and J dropped 5 bases, with 17 bases sitting between them. Germline V gene lookup returns CDR1 SGHAT and CDR2 FQNNGV. The CDR3 is 15 amino acids.

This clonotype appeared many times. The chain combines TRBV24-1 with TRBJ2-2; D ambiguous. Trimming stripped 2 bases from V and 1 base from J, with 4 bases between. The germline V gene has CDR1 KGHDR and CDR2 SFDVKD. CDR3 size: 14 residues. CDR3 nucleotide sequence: TGTGCCACCAGTGATTACAAGAACACCGGGGAGCTGTTTTTT. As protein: CATSDYKNTGELFF.

The chain's CDR3 is CASSLASSNQPQHF. The CDR3 nucleotides are TGTGCCAGCAGTTTAGCAAGTAGCAATCAGCCCCAGCATTTT. The chain combines TRBV12-3 or TRBV12-4 with TRBJ1-5; no reliable D call. Trimming took 0 bases from V and 0 from J, leaving 3 bases between them. The CDR3 is 14 residues long.

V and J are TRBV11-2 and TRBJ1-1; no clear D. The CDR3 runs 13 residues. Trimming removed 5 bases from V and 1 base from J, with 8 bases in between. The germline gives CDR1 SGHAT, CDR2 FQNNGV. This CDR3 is CASSVFENTEAFF. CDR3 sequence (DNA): TGTGCCAGCAGCGTTTTTGAGAACACTGAAGCTTTCTTT.

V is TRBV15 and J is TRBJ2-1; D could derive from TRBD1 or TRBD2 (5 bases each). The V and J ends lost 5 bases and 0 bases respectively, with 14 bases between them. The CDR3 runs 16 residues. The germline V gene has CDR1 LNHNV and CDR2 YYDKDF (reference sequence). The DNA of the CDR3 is TGTGCCACCAGCGGGACCCGAATGAGCTCCTACAATGAGCAGTTCTTC. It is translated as CATSGTRMSSYNEQFF.

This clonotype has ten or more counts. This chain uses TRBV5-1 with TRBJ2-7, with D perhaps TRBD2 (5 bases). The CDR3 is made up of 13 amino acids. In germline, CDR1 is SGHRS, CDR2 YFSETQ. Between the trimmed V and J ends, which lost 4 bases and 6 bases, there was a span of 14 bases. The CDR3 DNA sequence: TGCGCCAGCAGCATTATACCGGGGTTCGAGCAGTACTTC. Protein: CASSIIPGFEQYF.

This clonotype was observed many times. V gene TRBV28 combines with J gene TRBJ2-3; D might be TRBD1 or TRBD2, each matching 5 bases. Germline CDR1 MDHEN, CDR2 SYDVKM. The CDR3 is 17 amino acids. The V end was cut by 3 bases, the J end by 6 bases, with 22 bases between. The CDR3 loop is CASSFPSIGEGYDTQYF. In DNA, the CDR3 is TGTGCCAGCAGTTTCCCCTCTATTGGAGAGGGGTACGATACGCAGTATTTT.

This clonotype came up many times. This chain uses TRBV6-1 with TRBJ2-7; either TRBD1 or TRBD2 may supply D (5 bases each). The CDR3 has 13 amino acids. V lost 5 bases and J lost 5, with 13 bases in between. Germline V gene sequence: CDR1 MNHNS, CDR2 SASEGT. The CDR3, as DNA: TGTGCCAGCAGTATGACGGGGACCCACGAGCAGTACTTC. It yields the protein CASSMTGTHEQYF.

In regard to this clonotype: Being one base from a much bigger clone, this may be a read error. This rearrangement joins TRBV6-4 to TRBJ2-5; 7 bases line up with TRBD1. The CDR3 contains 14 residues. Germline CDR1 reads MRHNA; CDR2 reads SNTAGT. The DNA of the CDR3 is TGTGCCAGCAGGGGGACAGACCCTCGAGAGACCCAGCACTTC. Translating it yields CASRGTDPRETQHF.

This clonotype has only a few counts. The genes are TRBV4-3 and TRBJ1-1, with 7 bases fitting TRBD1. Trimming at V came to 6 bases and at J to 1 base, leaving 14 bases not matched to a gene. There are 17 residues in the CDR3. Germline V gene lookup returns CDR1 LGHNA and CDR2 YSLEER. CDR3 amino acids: CASRLNKQGIPNTEAFF. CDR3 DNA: TGCGCCAGCAGACTCAACAAACAGGGGATCCCGAACACTGAAGCTTTCTTT.

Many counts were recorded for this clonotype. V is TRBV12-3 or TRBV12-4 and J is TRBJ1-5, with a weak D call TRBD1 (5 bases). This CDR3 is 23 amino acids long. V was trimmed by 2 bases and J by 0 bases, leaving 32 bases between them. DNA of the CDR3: TGTGCCAGCAGTTTATGGAGGCGCGGGGGGACGTCAAGGACGGATTATAGCAATCAGCCCCAGCATTTT. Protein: CASSLWRRGGTSRTDYSNQPQHF.

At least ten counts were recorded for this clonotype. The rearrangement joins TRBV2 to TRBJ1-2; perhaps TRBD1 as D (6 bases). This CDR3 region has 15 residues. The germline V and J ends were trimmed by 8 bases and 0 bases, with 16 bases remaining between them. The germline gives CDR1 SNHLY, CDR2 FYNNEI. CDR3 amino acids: CASLGQGITNYGYTF. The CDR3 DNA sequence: TGTGCCAGCTTGGGGCAGGGGATAACTAACTATGGCTACACCTTC.

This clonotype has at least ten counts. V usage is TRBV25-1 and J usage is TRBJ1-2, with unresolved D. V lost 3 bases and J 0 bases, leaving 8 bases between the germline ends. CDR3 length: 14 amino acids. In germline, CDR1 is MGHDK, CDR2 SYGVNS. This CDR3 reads CASSDSASNYGYTF. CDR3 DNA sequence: TGTGCCAGCAGTGATTCAGCCTCTAACTATGGCTACACCTTC.

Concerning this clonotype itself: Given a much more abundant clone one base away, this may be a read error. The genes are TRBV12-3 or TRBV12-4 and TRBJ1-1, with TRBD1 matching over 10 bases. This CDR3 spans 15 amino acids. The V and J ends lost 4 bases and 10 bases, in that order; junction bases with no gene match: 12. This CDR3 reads CASSSRRQGAQGAFF. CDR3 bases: TGTGCCAGCAGTTCCCGAAGACAGGGGGCTCAGGGAGCTTTCTTT.

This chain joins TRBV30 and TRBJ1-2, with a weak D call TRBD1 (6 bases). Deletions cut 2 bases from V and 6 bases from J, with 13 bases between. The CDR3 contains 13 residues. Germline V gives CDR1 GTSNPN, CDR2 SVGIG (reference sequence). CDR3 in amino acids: CAWSPGASDGYTF. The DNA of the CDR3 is TGTGCCTGGAGTCCAGGGGCCTCGGATGGCTACACCTTC. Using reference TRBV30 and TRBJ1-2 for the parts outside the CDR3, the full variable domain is SQTIHQWPATLVQPVGSPLSLECTVEGTSNPNLYWYRQAAGRGLQLLFYSVGIGQISSEVPQNLSASRPQDRQFILSSKKLLLSDSGFYLCAWSPGASDGYTFGSGTRLTVV.

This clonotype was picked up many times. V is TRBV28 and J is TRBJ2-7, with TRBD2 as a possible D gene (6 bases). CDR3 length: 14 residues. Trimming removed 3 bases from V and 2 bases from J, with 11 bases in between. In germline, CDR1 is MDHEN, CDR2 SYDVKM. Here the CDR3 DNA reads TGTGCCAGCAGTTTGCTAGCGAGAACCTACGAGCAGTACTTC. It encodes CASSLLARTYEQYF.

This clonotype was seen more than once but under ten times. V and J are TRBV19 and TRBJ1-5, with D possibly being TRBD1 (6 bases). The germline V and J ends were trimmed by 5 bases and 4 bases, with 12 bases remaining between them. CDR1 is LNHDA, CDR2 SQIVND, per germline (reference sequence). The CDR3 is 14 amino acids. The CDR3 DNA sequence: TGTGCCAGTAGTGGGACACCAGGGAATCAGCCCCAGCATTTT. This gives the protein CASSGTPGNQPQHF.

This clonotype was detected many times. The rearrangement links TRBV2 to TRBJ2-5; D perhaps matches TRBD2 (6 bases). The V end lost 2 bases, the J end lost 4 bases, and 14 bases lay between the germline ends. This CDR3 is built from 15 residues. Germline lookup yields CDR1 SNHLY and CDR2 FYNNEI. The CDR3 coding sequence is TGTGCCAGCAGTGAAATCCCTCAGGGAGGAGAGACCCAGTACTTC. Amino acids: CASSEIPQGGETQYF.

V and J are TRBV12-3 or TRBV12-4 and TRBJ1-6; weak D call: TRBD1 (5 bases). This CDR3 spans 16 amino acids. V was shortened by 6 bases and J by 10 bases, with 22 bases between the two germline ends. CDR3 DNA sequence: TGTGCCAGCAGCCAGACAGCAGAACCAAGCGTGTCACCCCTCCACTTT. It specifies CASSQTAEPSVSPLHF.

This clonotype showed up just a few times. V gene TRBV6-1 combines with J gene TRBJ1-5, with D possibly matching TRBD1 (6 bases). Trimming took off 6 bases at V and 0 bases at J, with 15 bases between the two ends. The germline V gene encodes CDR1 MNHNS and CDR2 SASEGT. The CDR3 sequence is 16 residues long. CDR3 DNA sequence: TGTGCCAGCAGGCCTCCGAGGGGGAATAGCAATCAGCCCCAGCATTTT. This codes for CASRPPRGNSNQPQHF.

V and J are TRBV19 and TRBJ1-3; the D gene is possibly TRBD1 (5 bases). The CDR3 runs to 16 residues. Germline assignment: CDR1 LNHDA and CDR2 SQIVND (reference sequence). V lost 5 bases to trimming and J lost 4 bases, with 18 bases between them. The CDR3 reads CASSPLGANSGNTIYF. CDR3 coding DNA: TGTGCCAGTAGTCCGCTCGGGGCCAATTCCGGAAACACCATATATTTT.

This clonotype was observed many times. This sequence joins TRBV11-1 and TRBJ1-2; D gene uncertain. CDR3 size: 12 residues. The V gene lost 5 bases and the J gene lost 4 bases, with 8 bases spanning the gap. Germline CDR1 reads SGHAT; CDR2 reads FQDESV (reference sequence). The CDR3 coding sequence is TGTGCCAGCAGCGATGCCCTCTATGGCTACACCTTC. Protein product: CASSDALYGYTF.

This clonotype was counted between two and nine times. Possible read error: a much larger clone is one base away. CDR3 residues: CTSQGRGGYGYTF. The CDR3 DNA is TGTACCAGCCAGGGCAGGGGAGGGTATGGCTACACCTTC. J is TRBJ1-2 and V is TRBV6-2 or TRBV6-3, with D tentatively TRBD1 (6 bases). Germline V gene sequence: CDR1 MNHEY, CDR2 SVGEGT. This CDR3 comprises 13 residues.

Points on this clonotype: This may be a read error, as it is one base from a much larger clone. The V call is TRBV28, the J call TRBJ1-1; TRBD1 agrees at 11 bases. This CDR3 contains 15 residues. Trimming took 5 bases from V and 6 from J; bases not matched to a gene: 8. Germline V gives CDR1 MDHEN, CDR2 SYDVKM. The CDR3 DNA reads TGTGCCAGCAGTGTTCCGGGACAGGGGGTATCTGAAGCTTTCTTT. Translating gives CASSVPGQGVSEAFF. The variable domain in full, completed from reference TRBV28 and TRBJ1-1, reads DVKVTQSSRYLVKRTGEKVFLECVQDMDHENMFWYRQDPGLGLRLIYFSYDVKMKEKGDIPEGYSVSREKKERFSLILESASTNQTSMYLCASSVPGQGVSEAFFGQGTRLTVV.

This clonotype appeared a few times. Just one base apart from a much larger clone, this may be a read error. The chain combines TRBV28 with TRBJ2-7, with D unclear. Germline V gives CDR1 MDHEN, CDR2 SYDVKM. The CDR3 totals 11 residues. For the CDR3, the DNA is TGTACCAGCAGCCCCTCTCGGGAGCAGTACTTC. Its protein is CTSSPSREQYF.

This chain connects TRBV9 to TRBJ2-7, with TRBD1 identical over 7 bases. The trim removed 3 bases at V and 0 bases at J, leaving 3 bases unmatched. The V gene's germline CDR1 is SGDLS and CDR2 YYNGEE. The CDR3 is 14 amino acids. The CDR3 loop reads CASSGDSLSYEQYF. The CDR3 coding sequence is TGTGCCAGCAGCGGGGACAGCCTCTCCTACGAGCAGTACTTC.